This T cell receptor beta chain comes out of a study of T cells in Graves' hyperthyroidism and ophthalmopathy. Whole-study findings and limits: In the analysis, a 13 V-J model separated ophthalmopathy from stable hyperthyroidism.

Clinical symptoms, serum thyroxine and TRAb, thyroid ultrasound and orbital computed tomography together formed the diagnostic basis. Amplified TCR beta CDR3 regions derived from RNA transcripts. The HTBI primer set drove a first-round RT-PCR of the TCR CDR3. TCRdb independently ran MiXCR on the multiplex PCR reads; one entry per CDR3 protein. The sample comprises about 500,000 distinct CDR3 sequences, approximately 16% of which are singletons, and roughly 29% rests with the top ten. Ten or more counts support this clonotype. Its antigen is unknown. Trimming left V 6 bases short and J 2 bases short, with 17 bases between. The length of the CDR3 is 14 residues. Germline V gene data show CDR1 as SQVTM and CDR2 as ANQGSEA.

The J gene is TRBJ2-7, the V gene TRBV29-1; D not certain. The TCR sequence derives from a woman younger than 45 with Graves' ophthalmopathy. The sequenced sample consisted of blood. The CDR3 loop is CSVQLPYRPYEQYF. In DNA form, the CDR3 reads TGCAGCGTACAATTGCCCTATAGGCCCTACGAGCAGTACTTC.